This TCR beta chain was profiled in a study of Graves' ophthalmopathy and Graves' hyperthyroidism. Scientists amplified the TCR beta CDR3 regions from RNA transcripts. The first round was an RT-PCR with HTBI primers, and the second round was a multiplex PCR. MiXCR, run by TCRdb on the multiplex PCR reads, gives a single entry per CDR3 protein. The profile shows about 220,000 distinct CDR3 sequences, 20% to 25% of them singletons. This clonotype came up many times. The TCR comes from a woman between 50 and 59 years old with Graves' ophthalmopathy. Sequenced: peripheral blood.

The CDR3: CASSGGGIYGYTF. The CDR3 coding sequence is TGTGCCAGCAGTGGGGGGGGAATCTATGGCTACACCTTC. The chain couples TRBV11-2 to TRBJ1-2, with D possibly being TRBD1 (5 bases). There are 13 residues in the CDR3. V was pared by 6 bases and J by 4 bases, with 12 bases between. Germline V CDR1 and CDR2: SGHAT, FQNNGV. Full variable domain (outside the CDR3, taken from reference TRBV11-2 and TRBJ1-2): EAGVAQSPRYKIIEKRQSVAFWCNPISGHATLYWYQQILGQGPKLLIQFQNNGVVDDSQLPKDRFSAERLKGVDSTLKIQPAKLEDSAVYLCASSGGGIYGYTFGSGTRLTVV.